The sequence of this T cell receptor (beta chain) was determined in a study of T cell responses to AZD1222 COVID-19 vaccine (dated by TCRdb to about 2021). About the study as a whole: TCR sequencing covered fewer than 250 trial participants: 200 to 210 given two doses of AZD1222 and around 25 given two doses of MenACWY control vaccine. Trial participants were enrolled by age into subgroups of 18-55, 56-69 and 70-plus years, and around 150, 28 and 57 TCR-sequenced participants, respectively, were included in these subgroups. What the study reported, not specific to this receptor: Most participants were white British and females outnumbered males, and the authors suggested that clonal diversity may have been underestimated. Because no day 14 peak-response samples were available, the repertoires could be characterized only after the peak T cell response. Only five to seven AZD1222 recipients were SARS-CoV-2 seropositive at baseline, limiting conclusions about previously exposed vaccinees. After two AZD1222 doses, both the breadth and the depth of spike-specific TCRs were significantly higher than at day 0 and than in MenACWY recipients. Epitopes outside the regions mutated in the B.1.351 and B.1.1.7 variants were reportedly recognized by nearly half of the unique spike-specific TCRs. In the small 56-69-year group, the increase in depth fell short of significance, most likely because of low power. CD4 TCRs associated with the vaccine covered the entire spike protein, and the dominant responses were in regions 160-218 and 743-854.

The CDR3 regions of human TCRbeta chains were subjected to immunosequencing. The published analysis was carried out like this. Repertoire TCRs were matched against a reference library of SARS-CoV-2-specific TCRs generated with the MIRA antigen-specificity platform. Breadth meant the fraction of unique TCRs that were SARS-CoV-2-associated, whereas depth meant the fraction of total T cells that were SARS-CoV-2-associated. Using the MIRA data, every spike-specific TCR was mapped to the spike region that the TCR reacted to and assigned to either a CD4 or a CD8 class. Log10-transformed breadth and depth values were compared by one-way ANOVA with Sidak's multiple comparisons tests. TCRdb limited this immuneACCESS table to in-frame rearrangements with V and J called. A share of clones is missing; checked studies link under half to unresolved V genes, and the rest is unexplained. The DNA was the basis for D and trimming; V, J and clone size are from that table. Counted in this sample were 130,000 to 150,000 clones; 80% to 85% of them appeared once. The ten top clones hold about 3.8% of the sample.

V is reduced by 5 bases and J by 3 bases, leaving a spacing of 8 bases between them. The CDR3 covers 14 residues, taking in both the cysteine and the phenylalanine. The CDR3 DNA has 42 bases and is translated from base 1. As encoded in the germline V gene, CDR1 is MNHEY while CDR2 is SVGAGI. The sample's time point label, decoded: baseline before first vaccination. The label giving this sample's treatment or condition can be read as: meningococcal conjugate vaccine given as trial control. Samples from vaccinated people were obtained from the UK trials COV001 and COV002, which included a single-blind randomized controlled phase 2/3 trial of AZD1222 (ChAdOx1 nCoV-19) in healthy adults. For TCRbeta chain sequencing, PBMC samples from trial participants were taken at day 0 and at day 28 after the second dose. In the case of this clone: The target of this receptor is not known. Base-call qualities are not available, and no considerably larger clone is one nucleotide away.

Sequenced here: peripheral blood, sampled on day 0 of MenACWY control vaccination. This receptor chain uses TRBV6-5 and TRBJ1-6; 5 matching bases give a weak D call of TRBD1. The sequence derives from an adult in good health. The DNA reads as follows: TGTGCCAGCAGTACAGGACTCTATAATTCACCCCTCCACTTT. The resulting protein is CASSTGLYNSPLHF.